Listed here is a single T cell receptor (beta chain). What it binds is not known. The data were obtained in a study of CD8 T cells in Susac syndrome. Across the study: Patients with Susac syndrome, at blood draw, were therapy-naive, on corticosteroids, or on intravenous immunoglobulin alone. Points from the study as a whole: CD8+ clonal expansion in Susac peaked in TEMRA cells and active patients.

Random-hexamer reverse transcription was applied to roughly 0.45 to 1 ug RNA. immunoSEQ multiplex PCR amplified TCR beta CDR3 across 54 Vbeta, 13 Jbeta. MiXCR was run by TCRdb on the immunoSEQ multiplex PCR reads, yielding one entry per CDR3 protein. The sample consists of some 110,000 distinct CDR3 sequences, roughly 94% of them appearing once. This CDR3 is 14 amino acids long. J was trimmed by 2 bases and V by 5 bases; bases with no gene match: 5. Germline lookup yields CDR1 GTSNPN and CDR2 SVGIG (reference sequence). This sequence was found in a human donor with Susac syndrome. Sequencing used CD8+ T cells from PBMCs. The chain combines TRBV30 with TRBJ2-5, with 10 bases that match TRBD2. The CDR3 sequence is CAWCERGGQETQYF. In nucleotides, the CDR3 is TGTGCCTGGTGCGAGCGGGGGGGTCAAGAGACCCAGTACTTC.